This TCR beta chain was captured by sequencing in a study of T cells after yellow fever vaccination. Study observations and caveats: Reappearing after the booster were most of the clones from primary vaccination (approximately 96% CD4, roughly 86% CD8). High-abundance clonotypes from the bulk population could contaminate FACS-sorted repertoires.

As for this clonotype: Its matching antigen is unknown.

In TCRdb, the 5' RACE reads were re-called with MiXCR into one record per CDR3 protein. The table includes more than 65,000 distinct CDR3 sequences, about 7.3% detected once. The CDR3 length is 15 residues. V lost 3 bases to trimming and J lost 0 bases, with 10 bases between them. Germline CDR1 reads MRHNA; CDR2 reads SNTAGT. This rearrangement joins TRBV6-4 to TRBJ2-3; either TRBD1 or TRBD2 may fit D (6 bases each). This sequence was found in a young man who received the YFV17D yellow fever vaccine. Sequences were derived from CD8+ T cells sorted from PBMCs, sampled approximately 11 days after the first yellow fever vaccination. CDR3 DNA sequence: TGTGCCAGCAGTGAATGGGGGGCGAGCACAGATACGCAGTATTTT. Amino acid sequence: CASSEWGASTDTQYF.